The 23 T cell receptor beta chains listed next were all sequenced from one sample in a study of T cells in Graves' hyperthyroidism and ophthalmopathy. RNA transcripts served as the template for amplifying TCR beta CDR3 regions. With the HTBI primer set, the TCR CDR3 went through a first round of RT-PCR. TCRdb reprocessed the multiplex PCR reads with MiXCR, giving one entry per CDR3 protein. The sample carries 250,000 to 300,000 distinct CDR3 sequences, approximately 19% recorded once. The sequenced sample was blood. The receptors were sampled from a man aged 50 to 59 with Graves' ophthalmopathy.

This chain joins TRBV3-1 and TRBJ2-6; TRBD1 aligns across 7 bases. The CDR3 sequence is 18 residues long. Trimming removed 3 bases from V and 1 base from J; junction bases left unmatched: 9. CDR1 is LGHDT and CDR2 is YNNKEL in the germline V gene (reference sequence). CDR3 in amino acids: CASSHSDRIVSGANVLTF. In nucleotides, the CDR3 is TGTGCCAGCAGCCATTCGGACAGGATCGTTTCTGGGGCCAACGTCCTGACTTTC.

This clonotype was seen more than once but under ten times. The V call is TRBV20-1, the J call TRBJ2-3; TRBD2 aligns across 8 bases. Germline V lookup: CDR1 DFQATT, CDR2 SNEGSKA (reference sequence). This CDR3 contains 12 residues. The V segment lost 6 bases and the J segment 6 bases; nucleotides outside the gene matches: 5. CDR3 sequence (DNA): TGCAGTGCCTTAGCGGGAAGGGATACGCAGTATTTT. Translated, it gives CSALAGRDTQYF.

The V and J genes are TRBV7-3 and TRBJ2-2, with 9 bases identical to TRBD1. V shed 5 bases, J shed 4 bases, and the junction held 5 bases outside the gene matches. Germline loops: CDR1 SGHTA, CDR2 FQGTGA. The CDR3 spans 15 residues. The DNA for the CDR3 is TGTGCCAGCAGCCCTGCGGGACAGGGCACCGGGGAGCTGTTTTTT. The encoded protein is CASSPAGQGTGELFF.

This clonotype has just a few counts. The CDR3 loop reads CASSRTTSGFGELTDTQYF. Here the CDR3 DNA reads TGTGCCAGCAGCCGGACTACTAGCGGGTTCGGGGAACTCACAGATACGCAGTATTTT. This chain joins TRBV14 and TRBJ2-3; the match to TRBD2 covers 9 bases. The CDR3 contains 19 residues. Trimming took 4 bases from V and 2 from J; bases not matched to a gene: 16. The V gene's germline CDR1 is SGHDN and CDR2 FVKESK.

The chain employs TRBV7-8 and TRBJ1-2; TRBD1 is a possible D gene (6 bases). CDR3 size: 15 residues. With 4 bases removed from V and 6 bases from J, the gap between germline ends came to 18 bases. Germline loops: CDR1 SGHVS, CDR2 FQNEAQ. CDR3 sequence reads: CASSSSGGRRDGYTF. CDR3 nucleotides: TGTGCCAGCAGCTCAAGTGGGGGCAGGAGGGATGGCTACACCTTC. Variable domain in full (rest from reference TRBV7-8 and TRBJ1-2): GAGVSQSPRYKVAKRGQDVALRCDPISGHVSLFWYQQALGQGPEFLTYFQNEAQLDKSGLPSDRFFAERPEGSVSTLKIQRTQQEDSAVYLCASSSSGGRRDGYTFGSGTRLTVV.

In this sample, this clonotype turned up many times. CDR3 in amino acids: CASSLARGHEQYF. The CDR3 nucleotides are TGTGCCAGCAGCTTAGCCAGGGGCCACGAGCAGTACTTC. This chain uses TRBV7-2 with TRBJ2-7; weak D call: TRBD1 (6 bases). The V end was cut by 0 bases, the J end by 5 bases, with 8 bases between. From germline, CDR1 is SGHTA and CDR2 FQGNSA. This CDR3 region has 13 residues.

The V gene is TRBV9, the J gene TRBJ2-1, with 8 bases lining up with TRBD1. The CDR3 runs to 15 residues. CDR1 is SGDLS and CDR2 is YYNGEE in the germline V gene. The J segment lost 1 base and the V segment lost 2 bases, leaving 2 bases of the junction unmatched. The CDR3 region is CASSVQGASYNEQFF. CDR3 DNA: TGTGCCAGCAGCGTTCAGGGGGCGTCCTACAATGAGCAGTTCTTC.

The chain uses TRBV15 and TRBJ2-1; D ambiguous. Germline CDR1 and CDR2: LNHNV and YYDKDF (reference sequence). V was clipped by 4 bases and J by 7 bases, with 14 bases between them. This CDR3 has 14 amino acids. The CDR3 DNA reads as TGTGCCACCAGCAAAGAAAAAGGTTGGAATGAGCAGTTCTTC. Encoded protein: CATSKEKGWNEQFF.

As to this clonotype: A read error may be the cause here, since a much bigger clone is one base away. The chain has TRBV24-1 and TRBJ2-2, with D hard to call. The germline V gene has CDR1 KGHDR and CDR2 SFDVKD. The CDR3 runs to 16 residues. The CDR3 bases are TGTGCCACCGGTGATTTAATCGGGCTGAACACCGGGGAGCTGTTTTTT. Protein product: CATGDLIGLNTGELFF.

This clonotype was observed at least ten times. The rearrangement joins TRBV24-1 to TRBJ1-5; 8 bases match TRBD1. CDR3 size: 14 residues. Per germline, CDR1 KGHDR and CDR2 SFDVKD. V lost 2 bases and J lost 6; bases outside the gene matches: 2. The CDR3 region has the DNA TGTGCCACCAGTGATTCCGACAGGGGTCAGCCCCAGCATTTT. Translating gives CATSDSDRGQPQHF.

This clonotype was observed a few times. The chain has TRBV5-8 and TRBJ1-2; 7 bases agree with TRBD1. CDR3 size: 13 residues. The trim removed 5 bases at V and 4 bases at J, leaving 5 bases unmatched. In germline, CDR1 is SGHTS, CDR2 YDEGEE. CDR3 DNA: TGTGCCAGCAGGAGCGGGACAGTCTATGGCTACACCTTC. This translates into CASRSGTVYGYTF.

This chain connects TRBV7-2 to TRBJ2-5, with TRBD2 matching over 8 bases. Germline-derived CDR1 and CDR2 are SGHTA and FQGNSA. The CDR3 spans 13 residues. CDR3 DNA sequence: TGTGCGAGCCTCGGCGGGAGGACAGAGACCCAGTACTTC. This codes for CASLGGRTETQYF.

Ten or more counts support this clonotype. The CDR3 loop is CASSLAFAGGNTGELFF. CDR3 DNA: TGTGCCAGCAGCTTAGCCTTTGCGGGAGGGAACACCGGGGAGCTGTTTTTT. V is TRBV7-2 and J is TRBJ2-2; 8 bases map to TRBD2. In germline, CDR1 is SGHTA, CDR2 FQGNSA. This CDR3 contains 17 residues. The V and J ends lost 0 bases and 1 base, in that order; junction bases with no gene match: 4.

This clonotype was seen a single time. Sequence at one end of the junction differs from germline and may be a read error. In nucleotides, the CDR3 is TGTGCCAGCGGCCAAGAGGGACTATCTTACGAGCAGTACTTC. This encodes CASGQEGLSYEQYF. The rearrangement joins TRBV4-1 to TRBJ2-7, with TRBD2 matching over 7 bases. Germline loops: CDR1 MGHRA, CDR2 YSYEKL. This CDR3 region has 14 residues.

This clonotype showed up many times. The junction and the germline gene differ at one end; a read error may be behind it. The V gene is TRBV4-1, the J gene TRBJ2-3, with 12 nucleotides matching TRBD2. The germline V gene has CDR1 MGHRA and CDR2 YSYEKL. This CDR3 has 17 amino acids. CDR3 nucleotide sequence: TGTGCCAGCAGCCTTAGGACTAGCGGGATTAGCACAGATACGCAGTATTTT. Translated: CASSLRTSGISTDTQYF.

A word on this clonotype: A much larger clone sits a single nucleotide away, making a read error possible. Here the CDR3 DNA reads TGTGCCAGCAGTTCATTAGGCCCCGGGGGCACTGAAGCTTTCTTT. Translating gives CASSSLGPGGTEAFF. This chain joins TRBV28 and TRBJ1-1, with D possibly being TRBD1 (5 bases). This CDR3 is 15 amino acids long. CDR1 is MDHEN and CDR2 is SYDVKM in the germline V gene. With 4 bases removed from V and 4 bases from J, the gap between germline ends came to 16 bases. The full variable domain, with the rest looked up from reference TRBV28 and TRBJ1-1, is DVKVTQSSRYLVKRTGEKVFLECVQDMDHENMFWYRQDPGLGLRLIYFSYDVKMKEKGDIPEGYSVSREKKERFSLILESASTNQTSMYLCASSSLGPGGTEAFFGQGTRLTVV.

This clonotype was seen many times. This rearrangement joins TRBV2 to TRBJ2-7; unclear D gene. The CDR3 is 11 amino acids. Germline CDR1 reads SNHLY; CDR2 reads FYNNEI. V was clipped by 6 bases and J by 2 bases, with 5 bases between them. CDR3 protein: CASSYTYEQYF. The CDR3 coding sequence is TGTGCCAGCAGCTATACCTACGAGCAGTACTTC. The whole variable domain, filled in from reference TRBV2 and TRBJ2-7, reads EPEVTQTPSHQVTQMGQEVILRCVPISNHLYFYWYRQILGQKVEFLVSFYNNEISEKSEIFDDQFSVERPDGSNFTLKIRSTKLEDSAMYFCASSYTYEQYFGPGTRLTVT.

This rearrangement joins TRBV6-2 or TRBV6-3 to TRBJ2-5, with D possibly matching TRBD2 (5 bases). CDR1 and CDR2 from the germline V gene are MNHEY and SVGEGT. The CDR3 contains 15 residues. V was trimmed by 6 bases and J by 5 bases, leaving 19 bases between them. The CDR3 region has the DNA TGTGCCAGCAGGAGGACTCAACCATCGTGGGAGACCCAGTACTTC. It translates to CASRRTQPSWETQYF.

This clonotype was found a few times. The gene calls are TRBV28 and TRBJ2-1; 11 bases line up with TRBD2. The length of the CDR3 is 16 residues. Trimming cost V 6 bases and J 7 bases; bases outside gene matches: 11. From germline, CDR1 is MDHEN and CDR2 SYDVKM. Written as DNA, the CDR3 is TGTGCCAGCAGCTGGTGGACTAGCGGGCAGAGGAATGAGCAGTTCTTC. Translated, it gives CASSWWTSGQRNEQFF.

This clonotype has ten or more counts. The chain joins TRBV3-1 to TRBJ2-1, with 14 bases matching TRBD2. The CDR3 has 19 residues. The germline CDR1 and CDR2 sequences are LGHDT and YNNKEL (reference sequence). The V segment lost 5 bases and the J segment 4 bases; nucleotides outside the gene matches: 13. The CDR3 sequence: CASSSGTSGRGWGYNEQFF. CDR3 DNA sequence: TGTGCCAGCAGCTCCGGGACTAGCGGGAGAGGCTGGGGGTACAATGAGCAGTTCTTC.

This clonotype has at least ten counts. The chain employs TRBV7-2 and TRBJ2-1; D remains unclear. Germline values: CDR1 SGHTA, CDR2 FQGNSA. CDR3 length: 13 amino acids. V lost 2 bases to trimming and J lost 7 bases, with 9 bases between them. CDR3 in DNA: TGTGCCAGCAGCTTAAACAGATGGAATGAGCAGTTCTTC. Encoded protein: CASSLNRWNEQFF.

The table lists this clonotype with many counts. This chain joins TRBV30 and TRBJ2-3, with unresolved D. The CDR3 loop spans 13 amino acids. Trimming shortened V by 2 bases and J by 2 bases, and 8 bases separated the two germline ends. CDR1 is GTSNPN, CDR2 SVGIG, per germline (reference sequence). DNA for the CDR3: TGTGCCTGGAGTCCAGCTAACACAGATACGCAGTATTTT. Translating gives CAWSPANTDTQYF.

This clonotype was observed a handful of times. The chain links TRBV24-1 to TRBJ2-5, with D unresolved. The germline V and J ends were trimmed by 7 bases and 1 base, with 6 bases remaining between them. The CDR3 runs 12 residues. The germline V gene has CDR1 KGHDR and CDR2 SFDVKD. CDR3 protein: CATSAGQETQYF. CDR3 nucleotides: TGTGCCACCAGCGCCGGCCAAGAGACCCAGTACTTC.